Following are 9 T cell receptor beta chains from one sample sequenced in a study of regulatory T cells in long-lasting Graves disease. iRepertoire HTBI primers and Arm-PCR of CDR3 regions built TCR beta libraries. Using its own MiXCR run on the multiplex PCR reads, TCRdb lists one record per CDR3 protein. This table has 400,000 to 550,000 distinct CDR3 sequences, about a sixth appearing once. Time point defined: newly diagnosed GD, antithyroid drugs for less than 3 months. From RNA extracted from PBMCs, the TCR library was made. This sample was also put to use in a study of T cells in Graves' hyperthyroidism and ophthalmopathy.

Specimen: peripheral blood mononuclear cells (PBMCs), collected at new diagnosis, from a patient treated with antithyroid drugs. The receptors were gathered from a woman between 18 and 29 years old with Graves disease.

CDR3 DNA: TGCAGCGTGAAACAGGGCACTAATTCACCCCTCCACTTT. Translated, it gives CSVKQGTNSPLHF. V is TRBV29-1 and J is TRBJ1-6; D perhaps matches TRBD1 (6 bases). The CDR3 extends over 13 amino acids. V was shortened by 6 bases and J by 6 bases, with 12 bases between the two germline ends. Germline CDR1 reads SQVTM; CDR2 reads ANQGSEA.

In the case of this clonotype: This sequence may be a read error, since a much larger clone differs from it by one base. The V call is TRBV20-1, the J call TRBJ2-5; D gene unclear. The germline gives CDR1 DFQATT, CDR2 SNEGSKA (reference sequence). This CDR3 has 13 residues. CDR3 protein: CSARELWQETQHF. CDR3 nucleotide sequence: TGCAGTGCTAGAGAACTATGGCAAGAGACCCAGCACTTC.

This clonotype was detected ten times or more. This sequence joins TRBV7-2 and TRBJ2-2; 9 bases map to TRBD1. Per the germline V gene, CDR1 is SGHTA and CDR2 is FQGNSA. J gave up 9 bases and V 5 bases, and 7 bases lay outside the gene matches. CDR3 length equals 14 residues. This CDR3 reads CASSPGTGLRELFF. CDR3 in DNA: TGTGCCAGCAGCCCCGGGACAGGGTTACGGGAGCTGTTTTTT.

This clonotype was observed at least ten times. The V gene is TRBV20-1, the J gene TRBJ1-2; D possibly corresponds to TRBD1 (5 bases). Trimming shortened V by 3 bases and J by 8 bases, and 13 bases separated the two germline ends. The CDR3 length is 12 residues. Germline CDR1 and CDR2: DFQATT and SNEGSKA (reference sequence). This CDR3 is CSARAGVDGYTF. The CDR3 DNA sequence: TGCAGTGCTAGGGCGGGGGTCGACGGCTACACCTTC.

This clonotype showed up many times. The V gene is TRBV6-5, the J gene TRBJ2-1; TRBD2 matches 10 bases. The CDR3 sequence is 18 residues long. The germline gives CDR1 MNHEY, CDR2 SVGAGI. V lost 0 bases, J lost 0 bases, and 5 bases stayed unmatched. In nucleotides, the CDR3 is TGTGCCAGCAGTTACTCGGCTAGCGGGGGAAGCTCCTACAATGAGCAGTTCTTC. Protein: CASSYSASGGSSYNEQFF.

This clonotype was seen a handful of times. Here the CDR3 DNA reads TGTGCCACCCTGACGATCTACGAGCAGTACTTC. Translation gives CATLTIYEQYF. J is TRBJ2-7 and V is TRBV3-1, with D unresolved. Germline V gives CDR1 LGHDT, CDR2 YNNKEL (reference sequence). V gave up 10 bases and J gave up 3 bases, with 10 bases separating them. CDR3 size: 11 residues.

This clonotype was observed many times. This chain connects TRBV11-1 to TRBJ2-1; TRBD2 matches at 7 bases. CDR1 and CDR2 (germline): SGHAT, FQDESV (reference sequence). This CDR3 is 14 amino acids long. Germline trimming cut 0 bases from V and 5 bases from J; bases unmatched to any gene: 1. The CDR3 protein is CASSLAGGNNEQFF. CDR3 sequence (DNA): TGTGCCAGCAGCTTAGCGGGGGGGAACAATGAGCAGTTCTTC.

The chain employs TRBV10-2 and TRBJ2-5; D possibly corresponds to TRBD2 (6 bases). Trimming shortened V by 4 bases and J by 3 bases, and 18 bases separated the two germline ends. Germline CDR1 and CDR2: WSHSY and SAAADI. The CDR3 runs to 16 residues. The CDR3 bases are TGCGCCAGCAGTGGCACTGGCGGGAAAGGAGAAGAGACCCAGTACTTC. Amino acids: CASSGTGGKGEETQYF.

The chain combines TRBV7-3 with TRBJ1-6; D not resolved. The CDR3 contains 13 residues. Trimming pared 5 bases from V and 8 bases from J, leaving 10 bases between. The V gene's germline CDR1 is SGHTA and CDR2 FQGTGA. CDR3 DNA sequence: TGTGCCAGCAGCCTAAGGAGGGATTCACCCCTCCACTTT. It codes for CASSLRRDSPLHF.